A single sample gave rise to the 23 T cell receptor beta chains below, sequenced in a study of blood T cell repertoires in COVID-19. The method was immunoSEQ multiplex PCR; TCRdb's version includes in-frame clones alone and lacks a portion of them. The data contain about 98,000 clones, around 90% of them singletons. The specimen was peripheral blood. The receptors originated from a man aged 65-85 years with acute or convalescent COVID-19.

This clone was seen once. This rearrangement joins TRBV7-8 to TRBJ2-2, with 8 bases lining up with TRBD1. The V gene end was trimmed by 8 bases and the J gene end by 1 base; junction bases not matched to a gene: 3. Germline lookup yields CDR1 SGHVS and CDR2 FQNEAQ. The CDR3 loop spans 14 amino acids. In DNA form, the CDR3 reads TGTGCCAGCGGCGGGACAGGGAACACCGGGGAGCTGTTTTTT. This translates into CASGGTGNTGELFF.

The chain has TRBV7-9 and TRBJ1-5; TRBD1 matches at 8 bases. The V gene end was trimmed by 1 base and the J gene end by 6 bases; junction bases not matched to a gene: 8. The CDR3 is made up of 16 amino acids. CDR1 is SEHNR, CDR2 FQNEAQ, per germline (reference sequence). The CDR3 DNA follows: TGTGCCAGCAGCTTAGGTTCCTCAGGGGGCACTCAGCCCCAGCATTTT. Translated: CASSLGSSGGTQPQHF.

CDR3 DNA: TGTGCCAGCAGCGTAGACGGGCGGGGGGGCCCCAATGAGCAGTTCTTC. It translates to CASSVDGRGGPNEQFF. The chain carries TRBV9 and TRBJ2-1, with 9 bases aligning to TRBD2. Germline trimming cut 0 bases from V and 6 bases from J; bases unmatched to any gene: 7. CDR1 is SGDLS and CDR2 is YYNGEE in the germline V gene. The CDR3 length is 16 residues.

The chain couples TRBV3-1 (or the pseudogene TRBV3-2) to TRBJ1-2, with 7 bases identical to TRBD1. The germline V gene encodes CDR1 LGHDT and CDR2 YNNKEL (reference sequence). CDR3 length: 14 residues. Trimming took 0 bases from V and 8 from J; bases not matched to a gene: 6. The CDR3 protein is CASSQESDRQGYTF. DNA of the CDR3: TGTGCCAGCAGCCAAGAGTCGGACAGGCAGGGCTACACCTTC.

This clone is a singleton in its sample. V is TRBV5-1 and J is TRBJ1-1, with D perhaps TRBD1 (5 bases). CDR1 and CDR2 from the germline V gene are SGHRS and YFSETQ. V was cut by 0 bases and J by 1 base, with 7 bases left in between. This CDR3 comprises 14 residues. This CDR3 is CASSLDRTNTEAFF. CDR3 in DNA: TGCGCCAGCAGCTTGGACAGGACGAACACTGAAGCTTTCTTT.

The chain links TRBV6-5 to TRBJ1-1, with TRBD1 identical over 8 bases. The CDR3 is 14 residues long. The J segment lost 4 bases and the V segment lost 2 bases, leaving 3 bases of the junction unmatched. The V gene's germline CDR1 is MNHEY and CDR2 SVGAGI. The DNA of the CDR3 is TGTGCCAGCAGTTACACCAGGGGGCCCACTGAAGCTTTCTTT. Protein: CASSYTRGPTEAFF.

The chain joins TRBV6-1 to TRBJ1-2; D may be TRBD1 (5 bases). Trimming took off 3 bases at V and 2 bases at J, with 13 bases between the two ends. CDR1 MNHNS and CDR2 SASEGT come from the germline V gene. This CDR3 spans 15 amino acids. The CDR3 loop is CASSDGGAGNYGYTF. CDR3 in DNA: TGTGCCAGCAGTGATGGAGGGGCTGGAAACTATGGCTACACCTTC.

The V and J genes are TRBV6-5 and TRBJ1-5, with D perhaps matching TRBD1 (5 bases). With 11 bases removed from V and 0 bases from J, the gap between germline ends came to 11 bases. Germline V gene sequence: CDR1 MNHEY, CDR2 SVGAGI. CDR3 length: 13 residues. The CDR3 DNA is TGTGCCGGGGGGGGGAATAGCAATCAGCCCCAGCATTTT. Translation: CAGGGNSNQPQHF.

This sequence joins TRBV6-6 and TRBJ1-5, with TRBD1 as a possible D gene (5 bases). The CDR3 length is 16 residues. Trimming removed 0 bases at V and 9 bases at J, with 18 bases between. Germline V gives CDR1 MNHNY, CDR2 SVGAGI (reference sequence). This chain's CDR3 is CASSYSGRQEGWPQHF. The CDR3 DNA is TGTGCCAGCAGTTACTCAGGTCGGCAGGAGGGGTGGCCCCAGCATTTT.

CDR3 protein: CASSLGGQLQGEKLFF. The CDR3 DNA is TGCGCCAGCAGCTTGGGTGGACAGCTCCAGGGCGAAAAACTGTTTTTT. The rearrangement links TRBV5-1 to TRBJ1-4, with a tentative D call TRBD1 (6 bases). Per germline, CDR1 SGHRS and CDR2 YFSETQ. This CDR3 region has 16 residues. Trimming took 0 bases from V and 8 from J, leaving 17 bases between them.

The CDR3, as DNA: TGTGCCAGCAGCCCCTACGACAGGGGGCCTACTGAAGCTTTCTTT. It translates to CASSPYDRGPTEAFF. This sequence joins TRBV11-2 and TRBJ1-1; 10 nucleotides agree with TRBD1. The CDR3 is made up of 15 amino acids. Trimming removed 5 bases from V and 5 bases from J; junction bases left unmatched: 8. Germline assignment: CDR1 SGHAT and CDR2 FQNNGV.

V is TRBV5-1 and J is TRBJ1-2, with D possibly matching TRBD1 (5 bases). The V and J ends lost 4 bases and 2 bases respectively, with 15 bases between them. The CDR3 length is 15 residues. The germline V gene encodes CDR1 SGHRS and CDR2 YFSETQ. The CDR3 coding sequence is TGCGCCAGCAGCCCGTCCGCGACAGTCAACTATGGCTACACCTTC. Translating it yields CASSPSATVNYGYTF.

The gene calls are TRBV23-1 and TRBJ1-2, with TRBD1 matching 7 bases. TRBV23-1 is designated an ORF whose function remains uncertain. With V trimmed by 0 bases and J by 5 bases, 18 bases remained unmatched. The CDR3 sequence is 19 residues long. In nucleotides, the CDR3 is TGCGCCAGCAGTCAATCGGGTCTCTACCGGGACAGCCTAACTTATGGCTACACCTTC. It codes for CASSQSGLYRDSLTYGYTF.

This clone appeared a few times. V gene TRBV2 combines with J gene TRBJ1-2; 11 positions agree with TRBD1. The CDR3 is 15 amino acids. Germline assignment: CDR1 SNHLY and CDR2 FYNNEI. The J segment lost 3 bases and the V segment lost 3 bases, leaving 3 bases of the junction unmatched. CDR3 region: CASSEGQGDDYGYTF. DNA of the CDR3: TGTGCCAGCAGTGAGGGACAGGGGGACGACTATGGCTACACCTTC. The complete variable domain, with remaining parts taken from reference TRBV2 and TRBJ1-2, reads EPEVTQTPSHQVTQMGQEVILRCVPISNHLYFYWYRQILGQKVEFLVSFYNNEISEKSEIFDDQFSVERPDGSNFTLKIRSTKLEDSAMYFCASSEGQGDDYGYTFGSGTRLTVV.

In its sample, this clone was seen once. V gene TRBV5-5 combines with J gene TRBJ1-5; D not resolved. The V gene's germline CDR1 is SGHKS and CDR2 YYEKEE (reference sequence). V shed 4 bases and J shed 2 bases, with 16 bases lying between them. The CDR3 runs 16 residues. For the CDR3, the DNA is TGTGCCAGCAGCCCCCGGCCGGAGGCGGGCAATCAGCCCCAGCATTTT. This encodes CASSPRPEAGNQPQHF.

This chain uses TRBV11-3 with TRBJ2-3, with TRBD2 identical over 7 bases. The ends lost 5 bases at V and 5 bases at J; junction bases unmatched: 7. Germline CDR1 SGHNT, CDR2 YENEEA. The CDR3 extends over 14 amino acids. CDR3 bases: TGTGCCAGCAGCGCCCGGACTAGAGTAGATACGCAGTATTTT. Protein product: CASSARTRVDTQYF.

The J gene is TRBJ2-1, the V gene TRBV7-9; maybe TRBD1 (6 bases). The V end was cut by 1 base, the J end by 3 bases, with 7 bases between. CDR1 is SEHNR and CDR2 is FQNEAQ in the germline V gene (reference sequence). The CDR3 is made up of 14 amino acids. In DNA form, the CDR3 reads TGTGCCAGCAGCTTAGAGGACAGCTACAATGAGCAGTTCTTC. It is translated as CASSLEDSYNEQFF.

This rearrangement joins TRBV5-4 to TRBJ2-5; TRBD2 matches at 10 bases. The V and J ends lost 2 bases and 6 bases, in that order; junction bases with no gene match: 7. CDR1 SGHNT and CDR2 YYREEE come from the germline V gene (reference sequence). The length of the CDR3 is 15 residues. The CDR3 sequence: CASSLGAGGLQTQYF. Written as DNA, the CDR3 is TGTGCCAGCAGCTTAGGAGCGGGGGGGCTCCAGACCCAGTACTTC.

This chain connects TRBV21-1 to TRBJ1-2; the table's D call of TRBD1 was not tested on the DNA. TRBV21-1 is termed a pseudogene. The CDR3 runs to 14 residues. The CDR3 nucleotides are TGTGCCAGCAGCCCCCGGGGGCAGGGGGAAGGCTACACCTTC. Protein sequence: CASSPRGQGEGYTF.

V is TRBV6-6 and J is TRBJ1-6; 8 positions match TRBD1. Germline CDR1 is MNHNY and CDR2 is SVGAGI (reference sequence). After removal of 2 bases from V and 10 bases from J, the junction contained 10 bases not matched to a gene. The CDR3 loop spans 16 amino acids. Here the CDR3 DNA reads TGTGCCAGCAGTTACACGGACAGGGACGTCGGGTCACCCCTCCACTTT. Its protein product is CASSYTDRDVGSPLHF.

The chain carries TRBV19 and TRBJ1-2; weak D call: TRBD1 (5 bases). The CDR3 has 13 amino acids. CDR1 is LNHDA, CDR2 SQIVND, per germline (reference sequence). The germline V and J ends were trimmed by 8 bases and 0 bases, with 10 bases remaining between them. CDR3 protein: CASSRGSNYGYTF. The CDR3 DNA reads as TGTGCCAGTTCCCGGGGGTCTAACTATGGCTACACCTTC.

This clone has just one count. This chain joins TRBV25-1 and TRBJ2-1; 11 nucleotides align to TRBD2. Trimming removed 3 bases from V and 4 bases from J; junction bases left unmatched: 5. The CDR3 totals 16 residues. CDR1 is MGHDK, CDR2 SYGVNS, per germline. CDR3 DNA sequence: TGTGCCAGCAGTGACCCCGGGACTAGCGGATACAATGAGCAGTTCTTC. As protein: CASSDPGTSGYNEQFF.

This rearrangement joins TRBV7-9 to TRBJ2-5; D possibly corresponds to TRBD1 (6 bases). Germline CDR1 is SEHNR and CDR2 is FQNEAQ (reference sequence). Trimming removed 4 bases at V and 2 bases at J, with 17 bases between. This CDR3 has 16 residues. The CDR3 region has the DNA TGTGCCAGCAGCTCCAACAGGGAGTTCCGACAAGAGACCCAGTACTTC. Protein: CASSSNREFRQETQYF.